This T cell receptor beta chain stems from a study of technical replicates of blood from a handful of donors (dated by TCRdb to about 2017). Libraries were made using the immunoSEQ multiplex PCR assay. TCRdb took this table from immuneACCESS and kept in-frame rearrangements with V and J called. Such tables lack part of the clones; where checked against another copy, unresolved V genes explain under half of the gap, and the rest is unexplained. The sample has approximately 13,000 clones on record, roughly 77% of them singletons. Approximately 12% of the sample lies in the top ten. About this clone itself: The antigen it binds to is not known. The input lacks base qualities; no much larger clone sits a single base away.

V sheds 7 bases and J sheds 1 base, leaving 8 bases between their ends. From the cysteine through the phenylalanine, the CDR3 covers 12 amino acids. The DNA shown is the 36-base CDR3, in frame from base 1. CDR1 and CDR2 were assigned from the germline V gene as MNHEY and SVGAGI. The V gene is TRBV6-5 and the J gene is TRBJ2-7; no D segment can be confidently identified. Sequencing input: PBMCs. The sequence was obtained from a human donor in good health. The CDR3 has the sequence CASTNTSYEQYF. The DNA sequence is as follows: TGTGCCAGCACCAACACATCCTACGAGCAGTACTTC.